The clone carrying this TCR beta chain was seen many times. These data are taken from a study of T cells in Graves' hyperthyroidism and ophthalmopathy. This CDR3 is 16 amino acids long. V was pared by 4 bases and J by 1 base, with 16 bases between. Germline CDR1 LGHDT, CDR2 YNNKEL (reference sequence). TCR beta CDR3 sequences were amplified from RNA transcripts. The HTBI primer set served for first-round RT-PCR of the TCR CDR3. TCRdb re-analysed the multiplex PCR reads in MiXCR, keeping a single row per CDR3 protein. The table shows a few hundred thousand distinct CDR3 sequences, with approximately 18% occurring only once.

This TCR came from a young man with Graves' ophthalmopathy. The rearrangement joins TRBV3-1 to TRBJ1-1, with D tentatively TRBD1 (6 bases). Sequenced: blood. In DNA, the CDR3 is TGTGCCAGCAGCCGTACAGGGCCCGTAGGGAACACTGAAGCTTTCTTT. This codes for CASSRTGPVGNTEAFF. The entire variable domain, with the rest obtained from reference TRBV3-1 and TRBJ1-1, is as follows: DTAVSQTPKYLVTQMGNDKSIKCEQNLGHDTMYWYKQDSKKFLKIMFSYNNKELIINETVPNRFSPKSPDKAHLNLHINSLELGDSAVYFCASSRTGPVGNTEAFFGQGTRLTVV.